The text below deals with one TCR beta chain. Its antigen remains unidentified. This CDR3 spans 13 amino acids. The ends were cut back, 9 bases at V and 1 base at J, with 13 bases in the middle. The V gene's germline CDR1 is ENHRY and CDR2 SYGVKD. The sample is drawn from a study of T-cell reconstitution after alpha-beta-depleted transplantation in children. A TCRbeta library incorporating unique molecular identifiers was prepared. Via MiXCR, TCRdb re-called the PCR reads, giving one row per CDR3 protein. The repertoire holds roughly 200,000 distinct CDR3 sequences, with approximately 10% as singletons. Notes on the study in general: Most T-cell counts and diversity one year after the transplant came from T cells that were newly produced. Several hundred rapidly expanded clones from non-depleted graft cells reportedly supplied alpha-beta T cells about two months post-transplant.

This chain connects TRBV10-3 to TRBJ2-7, with D perhaps being TRBD1 or TRBD2 (5 bases each). The sequencing here drew on PBMCs, taken before TCRalphabeta/CD19-depleted stem cell transplant. The clonotype comes from a child under two years old with acute myeloid leukemia, due to receive a stem cell transplant. DNA of the CDR3: TGTGCCATATCATCAGGGAGATCCTACGAGCAGTACTTC. This sequence encodes CAISSGRSYEQYF.